The clone carrying this T cell receptor beta chain was counted between two and nine times. It was with 60 Vbeta and 13 Jbeta primers that the PCR ran. Profiling relied on immunoSEQ multiplex PCR, and the TCRdb table lists in-frame clones only, not all of them. The sample lists approximately 160,000 clones; over 60% were seen once. The data were taken from a study of cytomegalovirus exposure and HLA in healthy donors. The sample was PBMCs. The origin of this receptor is a male donor in good health and CMV-seronegative.

CDR3 loop: CATSVSDGDSYEQYF. CDR3 sequence (DNA): TGTGCCACCAGCGTCTCAGACGGAGACTCCTACGAGCAGTACTTC. The V gene is TRBV15, the J gene TRBJ2-7; no firm D call. The germline CDR1 and CDR2 sequences are LNHNV and YYDKDF (reference sequence). V was clipped by 5 bases and J by 0 bases, with 14 bases between them. The CDR3 covers 15 residues.